This is a list of T cell receptor beta chains from one sample in a study of T cell changes during pregnancy in multiple sclerosis. Data came from immunoSEQ multiplex PCR; TCRdb stores just in-frame clones and leaves some out. The sample shows some 110,000 clones, 85% to 95% of them seen only once. The source was peripheral blood, collected after pregnancy. The source of these receptors is a female donor with multiple sclerosis, enrolled in a pregnancy study. The CDR3 runs from the conserved cysteine through the conserved F or W. A D gene is named only where the DNA matches it firmly. The size of a clone is reported for some rows only, either as once, few or many, or as a class for expanded clones.

TRBV7-9	TRBJ1-6	TRBD1	once	CAVGIRGTADSPLHF	TGTGCCGTGGGGATAAGAGGGACAGCAGATTCACCCCTCCACTTT
TRBV5-5	TRBJ2-3	NA	NA	CASSPGTSTDTQYF	TGTGCCAGCAGCCCCGGGACTAGCACAGATACGCAGTATTTT
TRBV29-1	TRBJ2-3	TRBD2	once	CSARTSGRITQYF	TGCAGCGCACGGACTAGCGGGAGGATTACGCAGTATTTT
TRBV10-1	TRBJ1-1	NA	NA	CASSPAGVNTEAFF	TGCGCCAGCAGTCCGGCGGGCGTAAACACTGAAGCTTTCTTT
TRBV5-1	TRBJ1-2	TRBD1	NA	CASSLGQGMSGGYTF	TGCGCCAGCAGCTTGGGACAGGGGATGTCGGGGGGCTACACCTTC
TRBV2	TRBJ2-3	NA	once	CASSYGLTDTQYF	TGTGCCAGCAGTTACGGGTTGACAGATACGCAGTATTTT
TRBV19	TRBJ1-5	TRBD1	NA	CASSIEGTGGVQPQHF	TGTGCCAGTAGTATAGAGGGGACAGGGGGCGTTCAGCCCCAGCATTTT
TRBV5-1	TRBJ2-7	TRBD1	NA	CASSRVPGQSTYEQYF	TGCGCCAGCAGCCGCGTTCCGGGACAGAGTACCTACGAGCAGTACTTC
TRBV14	TRBJ1-1	TRBD1	once	CASSLQGRGPGTEAFF	TGTGCCAGCAGCCTTCAGGGCAGGGGGCCTGGCACTGAAGCTTTCTTT
TRBV6-1	TRBJ2-7	NA	NA	CASSEAGAFSYEQYF	TGTGCCAGCAGTGAAGCTGGGGCGTTTTCCTACGAGCAGTACTTC
TRBV19	TRBJ2-5	TRBD1	once	CASKTGGETQYF	TGTGCCAGTAAGACAGGGGGAGAGACCCAGTACTTC
TRBV30	TRBJ1-6	TRBD1	NA	CAWSGTGQDSPLHF	TGTGCCTGGAGTGGGACAGGGCAGGATTCACCCCTCCACTTT
TRBV15	TRBJ2-1	TRBD2	NA	CATSRGGGYNEQFF	TGTGCCACCAGCAGAGGGGGGGGATACAATGAGCAGTTCTTC
TRBV30	TRBJ1-3	NA	NA	CAWSGTVERNTIYF	TGTGCCTGGAGTGGGACAGTTGAAAGAAACACCATATATTTT
TRBV30	TRBJ2-3	TRBD2	once	CAWSMTSLTDTQYF	TGTGCCTGGAGCATGACTAGCCTCACAGATACGCAGTATTTT
TRBV19	TRBJ2-7	NA	NA	CASSIDHISYEQYF	TGTGCCAGTAGTATAGATCACATCTCCTACGAGCAGTACTTC
TRBV18	TRBJ1-5	NA	NA	CASSPQQGRNQPQHF	TGTGCCAGCTCACCACAGCAGGGCCGAAATCAGCCCCAGCATTTT
TRBV28	TRBJ2-7	TRBD1	NA	CASTGRQGYYEQYF	TGTGCCAGCACTGGGAGACAGGGCTATTACGAGCAGTACTTC
TRBV6-5	TRBJ1-1	TRBD1	NA	CASSQQGGTEAFF	TGTGCCAGCAGTCAACAGGGGGGAACTGAAGCTTTCTTT
TRBV5-1	TRBJ2-1	NA	NA	CASSLVQGSYNEQFF	TGCGCCAGCAGCTTGGTTCAGGGGTCCTACAATGAGCAGTTCTTC
TRBV28	TRBJ1-5	TRBD1	NA	CASSLWYGQGTHQPQHF	TGTGCCAGCAGTTTATGGTACGGACAGGGCACCCATCAGCCCCAGCATTTT
TRBV23-1	TRBJ1-3	TRBD1	NA	CASSRRDRGSGNTIYF	TGCGCCAGCAGTCGGCGGGACAGGGGATCTGGAAACACCATATATTTT
TRBV28	TRBJ2-7	NA	NA	CASTHHPNSYEQYF	TGTGCCAGCACCCACCACCCTAACTCCTACGAGCAGTACTTC
TRBV27	TRBJ1-5	TRBD1	NA	CASSLFSTGQRQPQHF	TGTGCCAGCAGTTTATTTTCGACAGGGCAGAGGCAGCCCCAGCATTTT
TRBV5-1	TRBJ2-7	TRBD2	NA	CASSLVTSGETTYEQYF	TGCGCCAGCAGCTTGGTAACTAGCGGGGAGACTACCTACGAGCAGTACTTC
TRBV5-1	TRBJ2-3	NA	NA	CASSLVQGTDTQYF	TGCGCCAGCAGCTTGGTACAGGGAACAGATACGCAGTATTTT
TRBV6-6	TRBJ2-7	NA	NA	CASGRGGLQLEQYF	TGTGCCAGTGGTCGTGGGGGCCTCCAGCTCGAGCAGTACTTC
TRBV11-1	TRBJ1-4	NA	NA	CASSLSGVNEKLFF	TGTGCCAGCAGCTTGTCAGGGGTTAATGAAAAACTGTTTTTT
TRBV28	TRBJ2-7	TRBD1	once	CASSLGGQGYEQYF	TGTGCCAGCAGTTTAGGGGGACAGGGGTACGAGCAGTACTTC
TRBV5-4	TRBJ1-2	NA	NA	CASSLAGLNGYTF	TGTGCCAGCAGCTTGGCGGGGTTAAATGGCTACACCTTC
TRBV10-3	TRBJ2-7	TRBD2	NA	CAIKPGLGAPGSSYEQYF	TGTGCCATCAAGCCGGGACTAGGGGCGCCCGGAAGCTCCTACGAGCAGTACTTC
TRBV4-1	TRBJ1-2	NA	once	CASSQEPGGYGYTF	TGCGCCAGCAGCCAAGAACCAGGTGGCTATGGCTACACCTTC
TRBV25-1	TRBJ2-7	NA	NA	CASSRAHYEQYF	TGTGCCAGCAGCAGGGCCCACTACGAGCAGTACTTC
TRBV7-3	TRBJ2-2	NA	NA	CASSLKRAGELFF	TGTGCCAGCAGCTTAAAGCGGGCCGGGGAGCTGTTTTTT
TRBV19	TRBJ1-1	NA	once	CASSPVKKSEAFF	TGTGCCAGTAGTCCTGTAAAAAAGAGTGAAGCTTTCTTT
TRBV5-1	TRBJ1-1	TRBD1	NA	CASSWGTGRTTEAFF	TGCGCCAGCAGCTGGGGGACAGGGAGAACCACTGAAGCTTTCTTT
TRBV25-1	TRBJ2-2	TRBD1	NA	CASSDAGQGYTGELFF	TGTGCCAGCAGTGATGCTGGACAGGGGTACACCGGGGAGCTGTTTTTT
TRBV27	TRBJ2-3	NA	NA	CASSFPQGTQYF	TGTGCCAGCAGTTTCCCGCAGGGTACGCAGTATTTT
TRBV6-1	TRBJ2-2	NA	NA	CASSDPVELFF	TGTGCCAGCAGCGATCCGGTAGAGCTGTTTTTT
TRBV11-2	TRBJ1-2	NA	NA	CASSLVSDGYTF	TGTGCCAGCAGCTTAGTCTCGGATGGCTACACCTTC
TRBV6-5	TRBJ2-5	TRBD2	NA	CASSFLAGSETQYF	TGTGCCAGCAGTTTTCTAGCGGGGTCAGAGACCCAGTACTTC
TRBV5-1	TRBJ1-2	NA	few	CASSLAGENYGYTF	TGCGCCAGCAGCTTGGCAGGGGAAAACTATGGCTACACCTTC